Shown below are 7 T cell receptor beta chains from a single sample sequenced in a study of cytotoxic CD8 clonotypes in ibrutinib-treated CLL. Sequencing used immunoSEQ multiplex PCR; TCRdb keeps in-frame clones, though not all of them. This sample has some 200,000 clones, with over 60% found just once. Material: PBMCs, obtained after 24 months of ibrutinib treatment. All receptors derive from a human donor with chronic lymphocytic leukemia.

In DNA form, the CDR3 reads TGTGCCAGCAGCTTAACAGAGAGCAGGGGGTTTCTCTACGAGCAGTACTTC. Translation gives CASSLTESRGFLYEQYF. V is TRBV7-2 and J is TRBJ2-7; 7 nucleotides agree with TRBD1. The length of the CDR3 is 17 residues. Germline lookup yields CDR1 SGHTA and CDR2 FQGNSA. V was pared by 2 bases and J by 3 bases, with 13 bases of the junction left unmatched.

The chain carries TRBV6-9 and TRBJ1-3; TRBD1 might be the D (6 bases). From germline, CDR1 is MNHGY and CDR2 SVAAGI. CDR3 size: 14 residues. V was clipped by 4 bases and J by 6 bases, with 13 bases between them. The DNA of the CDR3 is TGTGCCAGCAGTTTTGACAGGTCCGAAAACACCATATATTTT. As protein: CASSFDRSENTIYF.

V gene TRBV18 combines with J gene TRBJ2-7, with TRBD2 identical over 9 bases. With V trimmed by 4 bases and J by 2 bases, 3 bases remained unmatched. In germline, CDR1 is KGHSH, CDR2 LQKENI. This CDR3 region has 14 residues. The DNA of the CDR3 is TGTGCCAGCTCACGGGGACTAGCCCCCTACGAGCAGTACTTC. It translates to CASSRGLAPYEQYF.

The CDR3 DNA reads as TGTGCCAGCAGTTCCTTGCTTTCACTTTCAGATACGCAGTATTTT. It specifies CASSSLLSLSDTQYF. The chain couples TRBV27 to TRBJ2-3; D not resolved. CDR3 length equals 15 residues. The V gene lost 4 bases and the J gene lost 4 bases, with 15 bases spanning the gap. Germline CDR1 reads MNHEY; CDR2 reads SMNVEV (reference sequence).

This rearrangement joins TRBV19 to TRBJ2-1, with 7 bases matching TRBD1. In germline, CDR1 is LNHDA, CDR2 SQIVND (reference sequence). The trim removed 10 bases at V and 1 base at J, leaving 16 bases unmatched. This CDR3 contains 17 residues. CDR3 sequence (DNA): TGTGCCACAAAAAACCCCGGGACAGCTAAATCCTACAATGAGCAGTTCTTC. As protein: CATKNPGTAKSYNEQFF.

The chain employs TRBV9 and TRBJ2-1; TRBD2 aligns across 8 bases. Germline-derived CDR1 and CDR2 are SGDLS and YYNGEE. This CDR3 contains 14 residues. Trimming cost V 6 bases and J 8 bases; bases outside gene matches: 10. CDR3 amino acids: CASTGGVAGDEQFF. The DNA of the CDR3 is TGTGCCAGCACCGGGGGGGTGGCAGGCGATGAGCAGTTCTTC. Drawing the rest from reference TRBV9 and TRBJ2-1, the complete variable domain is DSGVTQTPKHLITATGQRVTLRCSPRSGDLSVYWYQQSLDQGLQFLIQYYNGEERAKGNILERFSAQQFPDLHSELNLSSLELGDSALYFCASTGGVAGDEQFFGPGTRLTVL.

This clone was observed a handful of times. The chain recombines TRBV9 with TRBJ2-2; 8 bases are shared with TRBD2. CDR1 is SGDLS, CDR2 YYNGEE, per germline. Losses at the gene ends were 6 bases for V and 4 bases for J; bases not matched to a gene: 5. This CDR3 comprises 14 residues. The CDR3 loop reads CASMEGLVTGELFF. DNA of the CDR3: TGTGCCAGCATGGAGGGACTAGTCACCGGGGAGCTGTTTTTT.